This T cell receptor beta chain was captured in a study of cytomegalovirus exposure and HLA in healthy donors. Study details: Previous work identified 100 million or so unique TCR beta sequences from 150 million to 200 million T cells.

V dropped 1 base and J dropped 3 bases, with 13 bases sitting between them. The germline CDR1 and CDR2 sequences are SGHRS and YFSETQ. This CDR3 spans 15 amino acids. General study results and limits: A later analysis found most CMV-associated TCR beta chains apparently HLA-restricted. What was likely a sequencing artifact was a cluster of highly shared sequence variants.

13 Jbeta primers and 60 Vbeta primers were used for the PCR. Only in-frame clones appear in the TCRdb table, and some are missing; sequencing was by immunoSEQ multiplex PCR. The sample lists roughly 150,000 clones, approximately 80% occurring once. For this clone: Its specificity is unknown.

The sequence was obtained from a man aged 35-49 years in good health and CMV-seronegative. J is TRBJ1-2 and V is TRBV5-1, with D perhaps matching TRBD1 (6 bases). Sequenced: PBMCs. The CDR3 DNA is TGCGCCAGCAGCTTGAGGTCAGGGGACGACTATGGCTACACCTTC. It yields the protein CASSLRSGDDYGYTF.